Below are 25 T cell receptor beta chains sequenced from a single sample in a study of type 1 regulatory T cells. In TCRdb, the reads were re-called with MiXCR into one record per CDR3 protein. The profile shows about 18,000 distinct CDR3 sequences, roughly a tenth of them singletons. What was sequenced was CD4+ T cells, either the whole sample or a sorted fraction (not recorded which). These receptors were taken from a human donor in good health.

This chain connects TRBV6-6 to TRBJ1-1; maybe TRBD1 (6 bases). The CDR3 has 15 residues. Germline CDR1 MNHNY, CDR2 SVGAGI (reference sequence). Trimming stripped 3 bases from V and 7 bases from J, with 18 bases between. The CDR3 region has the DNA TGTGCCAGCAGTTATAGGGGGGGCGATGTGGATGAAGCTTTCTTT. Its protein is CASSYRGGDVDEAFF.

This clonotype was seen repeatedly, ten times or more. The chain is built from TRBV4-2 and TRBJ1-4; TRBD1 agrees at 7 bases. The V gene's germline CDR1 is LGHNA and CDR2 YNFKEQ. The CDR3 contains 18 residues. V lost 3 bases to trimming and J lost 3 bases; unmatched junction nucleotides: 13. The DNA of the CDR3 is TGTGCCAGCAGCCACCGCGGACAGAAGGGGGCTGCTAATGAAAAACTGTTTTTT. It translates to CASSHRGQKGAANEKLFF.

The V gene is TRBV20-1, the J gene TRBJ2-7, with TRBD1 identical over 8 bases. The length of the CDR3 is 14 residues. The germline CDR1 and CDR2 sequences are DFQATT and SNEGSKA (reference sequence). V was clipped by 5 bases and J by 4 bases; unmatched bases: 10. The CDR3 loop is CSAFGQGRLYEQYF. The CDR3 DNA is TGCAGTGCTTTTGGACAGGGTCGTTTGTACGAGCAGTACTTC.

The chain couples TRBV30 to TRBJ1-5; D perhaps matches TRBD1 (6 bases). Between the trimmed V and J ends, which lost 5 bases and 1 base, there was a span of 9 bases. Germline V gives CDR1 GTSNPN, CDR2 SVGIG (reference sequence). CDR3 size: 13 residues. The CDR3 nucleotides read TGTGCCTGGGGTACAGGGAGCAATCAGCCCCAGCATTTT. This codes for CAWGTGSNQPQHF.

This clonotype was detected a few times. The chain carries TRBV5-4 and TRBJ2-1; 9 bases fit TRBD2. CDR3 length: 15 residues. Trimming removed 3 bases from V and 3 bases from J; junction bases left unmatched: 4. The V gene's germline CDR1 is SGHNT and CDR2 YYREEE (reference sequence). The CDR3 DNA reads as TGTGCCAGCAGCTATCTAGCGGGAAGCTACAATGAGCAGTTCTTC. Translated, it gives CASSYLAGSYNEQFF.

In this sample, this clonotype turned up many times. DNA of the CDR3: TGTGCCAGCAGTCCCGACCGGACGGTGGGCTACACCTTC. It encodes CASSPDRTVGYTF. The V and J genes are TRBV12-3 or TRBV12-4 and TRBJ1-2; D uncertain. CDR3 length: 13 amino acids. V was shortened by 5 bases and J by 8 bases, with 15 bases between the two germline ends.

There are many counts of this clonotype. For the CDR3, the DNA is TGCGCCAGCAGCTTCGCCCCGACAGGGAGCAAAAACATTCAGTACTTC. Encoded protein: CASSFAPTGSKNIQYF. The V call is TRBV5-1, the J call TRBJ2-4, with 7 bases that match TRBD1. The CDR3 runs 16 residues. Germline lookup yields CDR1 SGHRS and CDR2 YFSETQ. V dropped 2 bases and J dropped 3; count of bases not matched to a gene: 8. The entire variable domain, with the rest obtained from reference TRBV5-1 and TRBJ2-4, is as follows: KAGVTQTPRYLIKTRGQQVTLSCSPISGHRSVSWYQQTPGQGLQFLFEYFSETQRNKGNFPGRFSGRQFSNSRSEMNVSTLELGDSALYLCASSFAPTGSKNIQYFGAGTRLSVL.

This chain joins TRBV19 and TRBJ1-6; TRBD1 aligns across 7 bases. The V gene end was trimmed by 5 bases and the J gene end by 7 bases; junction bases not matched to a gene: 5. CDR3 size: 14 residues. The germline gives CDR1 LNHDA, CDR2 SQIVND (reference sequence). The CDR3 is CASSYRDRNSPLHF. The CDR3 region has the DNA TGTGCCAGTAGTTACCGGGACAGAAATTCACCCCTCCACTTT.

This chain links TRBV20-1 with TRBJ2-1, with D possibly matching TRBD2 (6 bases). The CDR3 length is 16 residues. CDR1 DFQATT and CDR2 SNEGSKA come from the germline V gene (reference sequence). Trimming stripped 2 bases from V and 0 bases from J, with 14 bases between. CDR3 region: CSARMGTPSSYNEQFF. In DNA, the CDR3 is TGCAGTGCTAGAATGGGGACTCCAAGCTCCTACAATGAGCAGTTCTTC.

In its sample, this clonotype was seen many times. A much bigger clone sits one base away, suggesting this may be a read error. The rearrangement joins TRBV29-1 to TRBJ2-2, with D perhaps assigned TRBD1 or TRBD2 (6 bases each). The CDR3 is 12 amino acids. Germline V gene sequence: CDR1 SQVTM, CDR2 ANQGSEA. CDR3 in amino acids: CSVRTENREPFF. Here the CDR3 DNA reads TGCAGCGTTCGGACAGAGAACCGGGAGCCGTTTTTT.

In its sample, this clonotype was seen many times. The V gene is TRBV19, the J gene TRBJ2-7; either TRBD1 or TRBD2 may fit D (6 bases each). Germline values: CDR1 LNHDA, CDR2 SQIVND (reference sequence). The CDR3 length is 15 residues. V shed 6 bases and J shed 4 bases, with 19 bases lying between them. DNA for the CDR3: TGTGCCAGTAGACCACGCAGGGGAGGAGGTTACGAGCAGTACTTC. This gives the protein CASRPRRGGGYEQYF. The complete variable domain, with remaining parts taken from reference TRBV19 and TRBJ2-7, reads DGGITQSPKYLFRKEGQNVTLSCEQNLNHDAMYWYRQDPGQGLRLIYYSQIVNDFQKGDIAEGYSVSREKKESFPLTVTSAQKNPTAFYLCASRPRRGGGYEQYFGPGTRLTVT.

This clonotype occurred many times. The chain has TRBV28 and TRBJ2-5; 9 bases align to TRBD1. Losses at the gene ends were 5 bases for V and 6 bases for J; bases not matched to a gene: 10. Per the germline V gene, CDR1 is MDHEN and CDR2 is SYDVKM. This CDR3 is 15 amino acids long. CDR3 sequence reads: CASSPGDRVTKTQYF. CDR3 coding DNA: TGTGCCAGCAGTCCGGGGGACAGGGTTACGAAGACCCAGTACTTC.

A word on this clonotype: A much larger clone lies a single base off, so this may be a read error. The rearrangement links TRBV18 to TRBJ2-2; D perhaps matches TRBD2 (6 bases). Germline V lookup: CDR1 KGHSH, CDR2 LQKENI. CDR3 length equals 13 residues. For the CDR3, the DNA is TGTACCAGCTCCCCTAGCGACACCGGGGAGCTGTTTTTT. Protein product: CTSSPSDTGELFF.

In this sample, this clonotype turned up many times. The J gene is TRBJ2-3, the V gene TRBV9; 8 bases are a match to TRBD1. This CDR3 is 15 amino acids long. From germline, CDR1 is SGDLS and CDR2 YYNGEE. After removal of 0 bases from V and 1 base from J, the junction contained 1 base not matched to a gene. CDR3: CASSVGGQGTDTQYF. The CDR3 region has the DNA TGTGCCAGCAGCGTAGGGGGACAGGGCACAGATACGCAGTATTTT.

This clonotype has ten or more counts. The chain links TRBV20-1 to TRBJ2-7, with a tentative D call TRBD1 (5 bases). Deletions cut 6 bases from V and 3 bases from J, with 18 bases between. CDR1 and CDR2 from the germline V gene are DFQATT and SNEGSKA (reference sequence). This CDR3 region has 14 residues. In DNA form, the CDR3 reads TGCAGTGCCCAAGGGGCTCTCTCGGGCTACGAGCAGTACTTC. Amino acids: CSAQGALSGYEQYF.

Notes on this clonotype: A clone one base away is much larger, so this may be a read error. CDR3 nucleotides: TGTGCCAGCAACTGGGCCAGGGCCTTGAACACTGAAGCTTTCTTT. Translating gives CASNWARALNTEAFF. This chain uses TRBV11-2 with TRBJ1-1, with D maybe TRBD1 (5 bases). The V end lost 7 bases, the J end lost 0 bases, and 15 bases lay between the germline ends. This CDR3 spans 15 amino acids. Looked up from germline, CDR1 is SGHAT and CDR2 is FQNNGV.

This clonotype ranks as medium-sized. V is TRBV6-6 and J is TRBJ1-5, with 7 bases that match TRBD1. After removal of 7 bases from V and 1 base from J, the junction contained 4 bases not matched to a gene. Germline assignment: CDR1 MNHNY and CDR2 SVGAGI (reference sequence). CDR3 length equals 14 residues. As DNA, the CDR3 is TGTGCCAGCACCCTCAGGGGGAGCAATCAGCCCCAGCATTTT. Translated: CASTLRGSNQPQHF.

CDR3 DNA sequence: TGTGCCAGCAGCTTTGGAGGGGGCCATGAGCAGTTCTTC. Translation gives CASSFGGGHEQFF. The rearrangement joins TRBV7-9 to TRBJ2-1; weak D call: TRBD1 (7 bases). Trimming shortened V by 3 bases and J by 8 bases, and 11 bases separated the two germline ends. CDR1 and CDR2 (germline): SEHNR, FQNEAQ (reference sequence). This CDR3 contains 13 residues.

The V gene is TRBV9, the J gene TRBJ1-2, with D possibly TRBD1 on 5 matching bases. V shed 0 bases and J shed 2 bases, with 11 bases lying between them. The CDR3 has 15 amino acids. Germline V CDR1 and CDR2: SGDLS, YYNGEE. CDR3 DNA: TGTGCCAGCAGCGTAGAGGAGGGGCCCAACTATGGCTACACCTTC. This encodes CASSVEEGPNYGYTF.

This clonotype has a handful of counts. The chain couples TRBV29-1 to TRBJ1-4, with a tentative D call TRBD1 (5 bases). V gave up 5 bases and J gave up 3 bases, with 7 bases separating them. The germline V gene has CDR1 SQVTM and CDR2 ANQGSEA. The CDR3 runs 12 residues. CDR3 loop: CSVRGANEKLFF. As DNA, the CDR3 is TGCAGCGTTCGAGGGGCTAATGAAAAACTGTTTTTT.

This clonotype was observed a few times. In DNA, the CDR3 is TGCAGTGCTAGTTACCGACTCGTCGGTACGCGCGAGCAGTACTTC. This encodes CSASYRLVGTREQYF. The chain uses TRBV20-1 and TRBJ2-7; D gene uncertain. This CDR3 is built from 15 residues. Germline assignment: CDR1 DFQATT and CDR2 SNEGSKA (reference sequence). V gave up 3 bases and J gave up 6 bases, with 21 bases separating them.

This clonotype was picked up many times. The chain has TRBV5-5 and TRBJ1-4, with D hard to call. Germline CDR1 SGHKS, CDR2 YYEKEE (reference sequence). The CDR3 has 15 residues. Trimming pared 0 bases from V and 0 bases from J, leaving 6 bases between. CDR3 protein: CASSLGTSTNEKLFF. CDR3 in DNA: TGTGCCAGCAGCTTGGGGACCTCAACTAATGAAAAACTGTTTTTT. Combining the CDR3 with reference TRBV5-5 and TRBJ1-4 gives the whole variable domain DAGVTQSPTHLIKTRGQQVTLRCSPISGHKSVSWYQQVLGQGPQFIFQYYEKEERGRGNFPDRFSARQFPNYSSELNVNALLLGDSALYLCASSLGTSTNEKLFFGSGTQLSVL.

In regard to this clonotype: An end of the junction does not agree with germline; a read error may underlie this. The rearrangement uses TRBV7-7 and TRBJ2-1, with TRBD2 identical over 10 bases. There are 15 residues in the CDR3. CDR1 and CDR2 (germline): SSHAT, FNYEAQ (reference sequence). DNA for the CDR3: TGTGCTAGCAGCCGAGCGGGAGGGCCAAACAATGAGCAGTTCTTC. Its translation: CASSRAGGPNNEQFF.

The CDR3 DNA follows: TGTGCCACCAGTGACCCCGTAGCGGGAGGGACCCCCAATGAGCAGTTCTTC. It codes for CATSDPVAGGTPNEQFF. This sequence joins TRBV24-1 and TRBJ2-1; 11 bases align to TRBD2. Germline assignment: CDR1 KGHDR and CDR2 SFDVKD. CDR3 length equals 17 residues. Trimming cost V 4 bases and J 6 bases; bases outside gene matches: 10.

This clonotype appeared many times. CDR3 region: CASSRDRGGRYEQYF. The CDR3 bases are TGTGCCAGCAGCAGAGACAGGGGTGGTCGGTACGAGCAGTACTTC. The V gene is TRBV21-1, the J gene TRBJ2-7; the table's D call TRBD1 went unverified against the DNA. TRBV21-1 is flagged as a pseudogene. The length of the CDR3 is 15 residues.